This entry is about one T cell receptor (beta chain). At cycle 4 day 1, cycle 7 day 1, and baseline, blood was sampled. This table comes from immunoSEQ multiplex PCR, and its TCRdb copy is limited to in-frame clones, with some not included. The repertoire holds 50,000 or so clones, with about 92% as singletons. CDR3 size: 17 residues. With V trimmed by 4 bases and J by 1 base, 13 bases remained unmatched. Germline-derived CDR1 and CDR2 are SGDLS and YYNGEE. This sample is part of a study of OX40 agonist ivuxolimab in advanced cancers. Study-level background: Each dose-escalation patient presented with hepatocellular carcinoma, melanoma, renal cell or head and neck cancer.

This chain joins TRBV9 and TRBJ1-1; TRBD1 agrees at 7 bases. Sample: CD4+ or CD8+ T cells sorted from blood, taken in a trial of the OX40 agonist ivuxolimab. The TCR sequence derives from an adult with an advanced solid tumor such as melanoma, head and neck, liver or kidney cancer. CDR3 sequence: CASSPIRDSWENTEAFF. The DNA of the CDR3 is TGTGCCAGCAGCCCTATCCGGGACAGCTGGGAGAACACTGAAGCTTTCTTT.